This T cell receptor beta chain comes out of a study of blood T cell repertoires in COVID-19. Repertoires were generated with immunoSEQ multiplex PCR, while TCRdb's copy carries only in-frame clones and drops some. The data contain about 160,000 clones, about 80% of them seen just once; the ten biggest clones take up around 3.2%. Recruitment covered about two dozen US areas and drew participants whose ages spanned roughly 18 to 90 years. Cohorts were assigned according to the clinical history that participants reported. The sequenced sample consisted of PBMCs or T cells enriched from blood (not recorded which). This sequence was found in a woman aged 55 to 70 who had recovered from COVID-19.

The CDR3 spells CASSLSGNTGELFF. CDR3 bases: TGTGCCAGCAGCTTGAGCGGGAACACCGGGGAGCTGTTTTTT. The J gene is TRBJ2-2, the V gene TRBV11-3; D is possibly TRBD2 (5 bases). The CDR3 length is 14 residues. Germline-derived CDR1 and CDR2 are SGHNT and YENEEA. The V end lost 3 bases, the J end lost 1 base, and 6 bases lay between the germline ends.